This entry concerns a single TCR beta chain. Extraction of RNA preceded its reverse transcription into cDNA, which served as the sequencing template. Generated by immunoSEQ multiplex PCR, the TCRdb table keeps only in-frame clones and is missing some. The sample consists of over 95,000 clones, more than 35% of them appearing once. Obtained from alopecia areata patients were lesional scalp punch biopsies along with peripheral blood. This entry comes from a study of CD8+ T cells in alopecia areata. On the study more broadly: Tofacitinib ran 6 to 18 months, followed by 6 months off drug.

V lost 2 bases and J lost 0; bases outside the gene matches: 11. Germline CDR1 is SGHTA and CDR2 is FQGNSA. The CDR3 extends over 18 amino acids. The sequenced material came from CD4+ T cells sorted from blood. This TCR came from a human donor with alopecia areata. This chain connects TRBV7-2 to TRBJ2-3; 7 bases line up with TRBD2. The chain's CDR3 is CASSLTASGGGSTDTQYF. The CDR3 nucleotides are TGTGCCAGCAGCTTAACGGCCAGTGGCGGGGGAAGCACAGATACGCAGTATTTT.